This TCR beta chain emerged from a study of OX40 agonist ivuxolimab in advanced cancers. Background for the entire study: Ivuxolimab was a fully human IgG2 agonistic monoclonal antibody targeting the costimulatory receptor OX40 (CD134). Prior anti-PD-1, anti-PD-L1 or anti-CTLA-4 therapy was permitted, and checkpoint inhibitors had been received by around 39% of dose-escalation patients. The paper covers the monotherapy dose-escalation part of the phase I ivuxolimab trial, which included N ≈ 57 patients. Intravenous ivuxolimab was administered to patients every 2 weeks at six dose levels: 0.01, 0.1, 0.3, 1.5, 3 and 10 mg/kg. Three dose-escalation patients achieved partial responses, one with hepatocellular carcinoma and two with cutaneous melanoma. Of the 50 to 55 patients in dose escalation, 19 had hepatocellular carcinoma, some 15 had melanoma, 9 had renal cell carcinoma and 9 had head and neck cancer. In the dose-escalation cohort, more than 80% of patients were male, and the mean age was approximately 60 years with a range of roughly 23 to 79. Peripheral TCRbeta sequencing aimed to test whether ivuxolimab altered TCR sequence diversity and caused clonal T-cell expansion.

Genomic DNA was isolated from the sorted cells so that the TCRbeta CDR3 region could be sequenced. The immunoSEQ Assay was used for sequencing of TCRbeta CDR3 regions. In TCRdb, the immuneACCESS table is reduced to in-frame sequences with V and J assigned. These tables do not hold every clone; where another copy was compared, an unresolved V gene accounts for under half, and the others remain unexplained. Across this sample there are tens of thousands of clones, with roughly nine tenths seen only once. The ten biggest clones cover around 0.96% of the sample. Of note for this clone: The specificity of this receptor is unknown. No base quality values were provided; no much bigger clone lies one nucleotide off.

General conclusions and limits of the study: Clonal expansion of both CD4+ and CD8+ blood T cells was observed from baseline to week 6 at doses 0.1 to 3.0 mg/kg. After ivuxolimab, CD8+ T cells had more expanded clones than CD4+ T cells on average. Low levels of normalized T-cell clonal expansion were also shown by some nonresponding patients. The antigen specificity of the clonally expanded peripheral T cells was not determined. In partial responders in the 0.1-3.0 mg/kg groups, normalized peripheral clonal expansion was found to be among the lowest, especially among CD8+ T cells.

Per the germline V gene (reference sequence), LNHDA is the CDR1 and SQIVND is the CDR2. The CDR3 measures 14 amino acids from cysteine to phenylalanine. Only the CDR3 portion is preserved as DNA: 42 bases, with reading frame beginning at the first base. Trimming removed 6 bases from V and 0 bases from J, leaving 9 bases between the germline ends. The trial excluded patients who had a history of autoimmune disease or who were on systemic immunosuppression. In every dose cohort, peripheral blood was drawn for TCR sequencing at baseline, cycle 4 day 1, and cycle 7 day 1. Samples came from an open-label, multicenter, first-in-human phase I dose-escalation trial of ivuxolimab. Adults with locally advanced or metastatic melanoma, renal cell carcinoma, hepatocellular carcinoma or head and neck squamous cell carcinoma were enrolled in the trial. CD4+ and CD8+ T cells were sorted separately from peripheral blood before TCR sequencing.

This receptor was identified in an adult with an advanced solid tumor such as melanoma, head and neck, liver or kidney cancer. The chain couples TRBV19 to TRBJ1-3; no confident D gene assignment can be made. The sample in question was CD4+ or CD8+ T cells sorted from blood, obtained in a trial of the OX40 agonist ivuxolimab. The nucleotide sequence reads TGTGCCAGTAGCACATCGACCTCTGGAAACACCATATATTTT. The encoded protein is CASSTSTSGNTIYF.